This T cell receptor (beta chain) derives from a study of tumor and adjacent non-tumor tissue in lung cancer. RNA was extracted from bulk tissue without any cell sorting. More than 3 cm separated this lung sample from the edge of the tumor. The CDR3 has 18 residues. CDR1 and CDR2 from the germline V gene are MDHEN and SYDVKM. The library came from three nested PCR rounds adapted from ARM-PCR protocols. Each CDR3 protein gets one entry after TCRdb re-called the multiplex PCR reads with MiXCR. The repertoire holds around 100,000 distinct CDR3 sequences, with over 55% as singletons. Study-wide results and caveats: TCR diversity was significantly greater in tumor than normal lung tissue. Normal lung showed higher cumulative top 100 clone frequency than tumor.

For this clonotype: Its target is unknown. Germline and junction disagree at one end, which may indicate a read error.

The rearrangement links TRBV28 to TRBJ2-6; tentatively, D is TRBD2 (5 bases). Sequencing used distant non-tumor lung tissue. This clonotype was obtained from a young man with non-small cell lung cancer. CDR3 bases: TGTGCCAGCCGGGAATCTGATCTAGGCTTCTCTGGGGTCAACGTCCTGATTTTC. Protein sequence: CASRESDLGFSGVNVLIF.